Many counts were recorded for the clone carrying this T cell receptor beta chain. Its antigen is undetermined. The record originates from a study of T-cell memory formation after mild COVID-19. Study background: The TCR clusters were mostly specific to one donor. Study observations and caveats: Contracting CD4+ clones were located mainly in CM and EM, and CD8+ clones in EMRA.

The V gene's germline CDR1 is SGHVS and CDR2 FQNEAQ. The CDR3 has 16 amino acids. The V gene lost 5 bases and the J gene lost 1 base, with 16 bases spanning the gap. A 5'RACE reaction primed in the constant segment made cDNA libraries of TCR alpha and TCR beta, and these carried sample barcodes and UMIs. TCRdb ran MiXCR on the 5' RACE reads and lists one entry per CDR3 protein. The sample contains roughly 300,000 distinct CDR3 sequences, 8% to 10% of which appear only once. The chain joins TRBV7-8 to TRBJ2-3; D possibly corresponds to TRBD1 (6 bases). What was sequenced was PBMCs or a T cell subset sorted from them (not recorded which). This sequence was found in a man between 18 and 29 years old who had mild COVID-19 (a few samples of this study predate the infection). Cell type and time point are not known. The CDR3 coding sequence is TGTGCCAGCAGCAAGGACCTGGGGGCGGGCACAGATACGCAGTATTTT. Translation: CASSKDLGAGTDTQYF.